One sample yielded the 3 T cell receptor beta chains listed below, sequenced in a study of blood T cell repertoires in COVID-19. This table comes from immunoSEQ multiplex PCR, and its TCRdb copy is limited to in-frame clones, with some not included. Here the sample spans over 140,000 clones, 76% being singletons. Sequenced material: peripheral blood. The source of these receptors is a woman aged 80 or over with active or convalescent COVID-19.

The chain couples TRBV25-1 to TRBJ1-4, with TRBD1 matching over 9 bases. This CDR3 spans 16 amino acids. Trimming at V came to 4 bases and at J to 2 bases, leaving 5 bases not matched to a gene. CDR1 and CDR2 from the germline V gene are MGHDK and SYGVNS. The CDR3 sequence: CASSAYRGRTNEKLFF. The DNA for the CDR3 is TGTGCCAGCAGTGCTTACAGGGGGCGGACTAATGAAAAACTGTTTTTT.

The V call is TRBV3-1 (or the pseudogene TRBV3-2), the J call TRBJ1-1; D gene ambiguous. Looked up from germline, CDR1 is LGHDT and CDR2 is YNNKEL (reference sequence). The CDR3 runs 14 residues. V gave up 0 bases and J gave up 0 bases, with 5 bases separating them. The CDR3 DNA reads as TGTGCCAGCAGCCAAGACGTTATGAACACTGAAGCTTTCTTT. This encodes CASSQDVMNTEAFF.

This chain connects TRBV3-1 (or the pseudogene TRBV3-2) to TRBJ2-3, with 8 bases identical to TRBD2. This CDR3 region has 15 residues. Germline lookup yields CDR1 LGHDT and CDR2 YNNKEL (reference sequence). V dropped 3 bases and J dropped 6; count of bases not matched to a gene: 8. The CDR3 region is CASSHPSGGWDTQYF. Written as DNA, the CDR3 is TGTGCCAGCAGCCACCCCAGCGGGGGATGGGATACGCAGTATTTT.